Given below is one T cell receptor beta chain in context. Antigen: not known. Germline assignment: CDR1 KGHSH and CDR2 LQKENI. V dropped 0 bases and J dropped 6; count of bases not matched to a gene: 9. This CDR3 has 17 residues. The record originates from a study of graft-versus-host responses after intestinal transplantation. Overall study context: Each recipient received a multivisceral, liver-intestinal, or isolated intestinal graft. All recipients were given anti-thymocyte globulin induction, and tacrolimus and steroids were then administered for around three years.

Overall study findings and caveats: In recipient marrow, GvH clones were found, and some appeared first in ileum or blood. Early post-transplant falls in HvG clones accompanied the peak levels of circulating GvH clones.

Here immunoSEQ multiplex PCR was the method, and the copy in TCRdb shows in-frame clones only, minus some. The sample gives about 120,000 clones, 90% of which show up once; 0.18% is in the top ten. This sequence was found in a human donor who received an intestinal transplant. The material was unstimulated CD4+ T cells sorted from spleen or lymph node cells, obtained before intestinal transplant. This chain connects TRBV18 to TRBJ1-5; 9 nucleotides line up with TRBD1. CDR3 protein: CASSPPVGTGSVQPQHF. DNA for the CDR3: TGTGCCAGCTCACCACCGGTTGGGACAGGGAGTGTTCAGCCCCAGCATTTT.